This passage covers 16 T cell receptor beta chains from one sample sequenced in a study of cytomegalovirus exposure and HLA in healthy donors. Researchers ran the PCR with 60 Vbeta and 13 Jbeta primers. The method was immunoSEQ multiplex PCR; TCRdb's version includes in-frame clones alone and lacks a portion of them. The sample holds about 94,000 clones; about 62% are singletons and the top ten take under 4%. Sequencing was carried out using PBMCs. These receptors were taken from a man between 25 and 39 years old in good health and CMV-seronegative.

This clone occurred a few times. The gene calls are TRBV2 and TRBJ2-1, with 7 bases identical to TRBD2. The CDR3 contains 15 residues. Germline assignment: CDR1 SNHLY and CDR2 FYNNEI. J lost 5 bases, V lost 0 bases, and 4 bases had no gene match. CDR3 DNA sequence: TGTGCCAGCAGTGAAGCGGGGGGGAAGAACAATGAGCAGTTCTTC. It encodes CASSEAGGKNNEQFF.

V is TRBV6-1 and J is TRBJ1-1; tentatively, D is TRBD1 (5 bases). This CDR3 is built from 14 residues. Germline CDR1 reads MNHNS; CDR2 reads SASEGT. V was trimmed by 4 bases and J by 8 bases, leaving 17 bases between them. The CDR3 coding sequence is TGTGCCAGCAGTGTGGCAGGGTTGGTGAGGGAAGCTTTCTTT. As protein: CASSVAGLVREAFF.

This clone showed up just a few times. The gene calls are TRBV7-2 and TRBJ1-5, with D perhaps matching TRBD1 (5 bases). The CDR3 loop spans 14 amino acids. V gave up 8 bases and J gave up 5 bases, with 16 bases separating them. Looked up from germline, CDR1 is SGHTA and CDR2 is FQGNSA. Here the CDR3 reads CASGAADTHQPQHF. The CDR3 DNA reads as TGTGCCAGCGGGGCGGCCGATACTCATCAGCCCCAGCATTTT.

This chain uses TRBV4-1 with TRBJ2-7, with a possible D match to TRBD1 (5 bases). Germline V gene data show CDR1 as MGHRA and CDR2 as YSYEKL. This CDR3 has 15 residues. Trimming removed 1 base at V and 3 bases at J, with 13 bases between. The CDR3, as DNA: TGCGCCAGCAGCCAAGCTAGGGGCGCTTACTACGAGCAGTACTTC. This sequence encodes CASSQARGAYYEQYF.

This chain uses TRBV2 with TRBJ1-5; D uncertain. Germline CDR1 reads SNHLY; CDR2 reads FYNNEI. This CDR3 contains 13 residues. For the CDR3, the DNA is TGTCCGCCGGGGAAAAAGAGCAATCAGCCCCAGCATTTT. This sequence encodes CPPGKKSNQPQHF. Complete variable domain (other parts from reference TRBV2 and TRBJ1-5): EPEVTQTPSHQVTQMGQEVILRCVPISNHLYFYWYRQILGQKVEFLVSFYNNEISEKSEIFDDQFSVERPDGSNFTLKIRSTKLEDSAMYFCPPGKKSNQPQHFGDGTRLSIL.

This clone occurred once. This chain links TRBV6-5 with TRBJ1-2, with TRBD1 identical over 11 bases. The CDR3 contains 15 residues. The J segment lost 5 bases and the V segment lost 7 bases, leaving 9 bases of the junction unmatched. Germline V gene data show CDR1 as MNHEY and CDR2 as SVGAGI. This CDR3 reads CASNPGQGGRYGYTF. For the CDR3, the DNA is TGTGCCAGCAACCCGGGACAGGGGGGGAGATATGGCTACACCTTC.

The rearrangement joins TRBV25-1 to TRBJ2-3, with TRBD2 as a possible D gene (6 bases). The CDR3 extends over 16 amino acids. The V end was cut by 6 bases, the J end by 3 bases, with 19 bases between. Germline values: CDR1 MGHDK, CDR2 SYGVNS. Here the CDR3 DNA reads TGTGCCAGCAGCGGTGGGGAGCGGGCGATTACAGATACGCAGTATTTT. It yields the protein CASSGGERAITDTQYF.

V is TRBV30 and J is TRBJ1-2, with 7 nucleotides matching TRBD1. The CDR3 extends over 12 amino acids. Germline V gene data show CDR1 as GTSNPN and CDR2 as SVGIG (reference sequence). V shed 1 base, J shed 6 bases, and the junction held 2 bases outside the gene matches. CDR3: CAWSDTGDGYTF. DNA for the CDR3: TGTGCCTGGAGTGACACAGGGGATGGCTACACCTTC.

This clone turned up a few times. The V and J genes are TRBV2 and TRBJ2-1; 16 bases map to TRBD2. CDR1 and CDR2 (germline): SNHLY, FYNNEI. Trimming took 11 bases from V and 4 from J; bases not matched to a gene: 8. The CDR3 consists of 16 residues. The CDR3 reads CAGGLAGGGAYNEQFF. The CDR3 DNA reads as TGTGCCGGGGGACTAGCGGGAGGGGGTGCGTACAATGAGCAGTTCTTC.

This clone came up a few times. The chain recombines TRBV4-1 with TRBJ2-7; the match to TRBD1 covers 7 bases. The CDR3 has 14 residues. CDR1 is MGHRA, CDR2 YSYEKL, per germline. V trimming: 1 base; J trimming: 7 bases; junction bases outside the gene matches: 7. The CDR3 DNA reads TGCGCCAGCAGCCAAGCACAGGGGACGGGAGAGCAGTACTTC. Encoded protein: CASSQAQGTGEQYF.

This clone was detected a few times. The chain links TRBV2 to TRBJ1-5; 7 bases are shared with TRBD1. Germline CDR1 is SNHLY and CDR2 is FYNNEI. V gave up 6 bases and J gave up 0 bases; unmatched junction bases: 5. The CDR3 is 15 amino acids. The CDR3 sequence: CASRGGQSSNQPQHF. In DNA, the CDR3 is TGTGCCAGCAGGGGGGGACAGAGTAGCAATCAGCCCCAGCATTTT.

This rearrangement joins TRBV7-2 to TRBJ2-7; 14 bases are shared with TRBD2. The CDR3 has 16 residues. CDR1 is SGHTA, CDR2 FQGNSA, per germline. Trimming removed 4 bases from V and 2 bases from J; junction bases left unmatched: 4. The CDR3 DNA is TGTGCCAGCAGCTGGTGGACTAGCGGGAGGACCTACGAGCAGTACTTC. This translates into CASSWWTSGRTYEQYF.

The rearrangement uses TRBV19 and TRBJ1-1; TRBD1 matches 10 bases. The CDR3 is made up of 14 amino acids. Germline lookup yields CDR1 LNHDA and CDR2 SQIVND (reference sequence). V dropped 3 bases and J dropped 7; count of bases not matched to a gene: 5. DNA for the CDR3: TGTGCCAGTAGTATCGGGACAGGGGCCAATGAAGCTTTCTTT. Amino acids: CASSIGTGANEAFF.

This clone was observed a few times. The rearrangement joins TRBV15 to TRBJ1-1; possibly TRBD1 for D (5 bases). The V gene's germline CDR1 is LNHNV and CDR2 YYDKDF (reference sequence). CDR3 length equals 15 residues. Trimming removed 1 base at V and 4 bases at J, with 13 bases between. The chain's CDR3 is CATSRGLSGGTEAFF. The CDR3 region has the DNA TGTGCCACCAGCAGAGGCCTCTCGGGGGGCACTGAAGCTTTCTTT.

This chain joins TRBV6-1 and TRBJ2-5, with TRBD2 as a possible D gene (6 bases). V lost 10 bases to trimming and J lost 11 bases, with 14 bases between them. This CDR3 comprises 10 residues. Germline V gene sequence: CDR1 MNHNS, CDR2 SASEGT. CDR3 nucleotides: TGTGCCACCTCGCGGGCGGGACAGTACTTC. Translating it yields CATSRAGQYF.

This clone showed up just once. The rearrangement uses TRBV28 and TRBJ2-5; D gene unclear. V lost 3 bases, J lost 1 base, and 15 bases lay in between. CDR1 and CDR2 (germline): MDHEN, SYDVKM. The CDR3 totals 16 residues. The CDR3 DNA reads as TGTGCCAGCAGTTTGATCGGTCGTCAAACCCAAGAGACCCAGTACTTC. It encodes CASSLIGRQTQETQYF.